Listed below are T cell receptor beta chains from one sample, sequenced in a study of cytomegalovirus exposure and HLA in healthy donors. Repertoires were generated with immunoSEQ multiplex PCR, while TCRdb's copy carries only in-frame clones and drops some. Of 140,000 to 150,000 clones listed, approximately 57% are singletons. The sequenced sample was PBMCs. The source of these receptors is a male donor in good health and CMV-seronegative. Both conserved end residues are part of each CDR3. Fields, in order: D gene, J gene, clone size, V gene, CDR3 protein, CDR3 DNA. The D gene is left open where the match is weak. Part of the rows lack a size; the others show once, few, many or a class for expanded clones.

>TRBD1|TRBJ2-7|.|TRBV13
CASSPRTGAYEQYF
TGTGCCAGCAGCCCCCGGACAGGGGCCTACGAGCAGTACTTC
>.|TRBJ1-2|.|TRBV18
CASSPPKVRAANGYTF
TGTGCCAGCTCACCACCGAAGGTCAGGGCAGCAAATGGCTACACCTTC
>.|TRBJ2-7|.|TRBV29-1
CSVVTQLDSYEQYF
TGCAGCGTTGTCACACAGCTCGACTCCTACGAGCAGTACTTC
>TRBD1|TRBJ1-3|.|TRBV9
CASSAGQGGGNTIYF
TGTGCCAGCAGCGCGGGACAGGGGGGAGGAAACACCATATATTTT
>.|TRBJ1-6|many|TRBV5-4
CASSPIQSLDSPLHF
TGTGCCAGCAGCCCGATTCAAAGCCTGGATTCACCCCTCCACTTT
>TRBD2|TRBJ2-6|.|TRBV5-1
CASSWEGSSGANVLTF
TGCGCCAGCAGCTGGGAGGGAAGCTCTGGGGCCAACGTCCTGACTTTC
>.|TRBJ2-3|.|TRBV7-2
CASSRGYHSLVTDTQYF
TGTGCCAGCAGCAGAGGGTACCACTCCCTTGTCACAGATACGCAGTATTTT
>.|TRBJ1-5|many|TRBV2
CASSERQGLEQPQHF
TGTGCCAGCAGTGAGAGGCAGGGGTTGGAACAGCCCCAGCATTTT
>.|TRBJ2-5|once|TRBV11-2
CASSSTGVQETQYF
TGTGCCAGCAGCTCGACGGGAGTCCAAGAGACCCAGTACTTC
>.|TRBJ1-2|.|TRBV5-6
CASSLTFSCGYTF
TGTGCCAGCAGCTTGACATTTAGCTGTGGCTACACCTTC
>.|TRBJ2-7|.|TRBV9
CASSVDEQQQYF
TGTGCCAGCAGCGTAGACGAGCAACAGCAGTACTTC